This T cell receptor (beta chain) is from a study of blood T cell repertoires in COVID-19. Study as a whole: Acute and convalescent COVID-19 samples came from the United States, Italy and Spain. Nucleic acid was either cDNA or gDNA, and it came from T cells, B-cell-depleted T cells, or PBMCs.

Seattle's cohort entered during active infection and was followed longitudinally. Authors' analysis steps: How many nucleated cells were present was estimated from reference gene primer amplification. Data came from immunoSEQ multiplex PCR; TCRdb stores just in-frame clones and leaves some out. The D gene and trimming were derived from the DNA, and the V and J assignments and clone size from that table. The data contain a few hundred thousand clones, approximately 85% of them singletons. J lost 6 bases, V lost 4 bases, and 10 bases had no gene match. Germline loops: CDR1 SGHNT, CDR2 YYREEE (reference sequence). There are 15 residues in the CDR3.

The rearrangement joins TRBV5-4 to TRBJ1-1; 9 nucleotides match TRBD1. The sequencing sample was made of peripheral blood. The origin of this receptor is a woman aged 70-85 years with COVID-19, enrolled during active disease. The CDR3 bases are TGTGCCAGCAGCCCGGGACAGGGAGGATGGGCTGAAGCTTTCTTT. Encoded protein: CASSPGQGGWAEAFF.